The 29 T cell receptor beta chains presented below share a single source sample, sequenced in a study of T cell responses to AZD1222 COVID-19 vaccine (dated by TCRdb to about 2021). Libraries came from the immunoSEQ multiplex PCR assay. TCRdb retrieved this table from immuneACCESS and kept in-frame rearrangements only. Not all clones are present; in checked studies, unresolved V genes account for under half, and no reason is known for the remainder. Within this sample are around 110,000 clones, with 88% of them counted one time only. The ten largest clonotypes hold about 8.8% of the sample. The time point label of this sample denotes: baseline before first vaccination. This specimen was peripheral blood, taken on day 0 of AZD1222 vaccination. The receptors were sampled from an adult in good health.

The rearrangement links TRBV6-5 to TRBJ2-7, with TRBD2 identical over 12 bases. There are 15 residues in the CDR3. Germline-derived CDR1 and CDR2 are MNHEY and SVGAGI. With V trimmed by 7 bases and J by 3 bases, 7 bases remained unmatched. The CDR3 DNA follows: TGTGCCAGCATCAAGACTAGCGGGAGTTACTACGAGCAGTACTTC. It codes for CASIKTSGSYYEQYF.

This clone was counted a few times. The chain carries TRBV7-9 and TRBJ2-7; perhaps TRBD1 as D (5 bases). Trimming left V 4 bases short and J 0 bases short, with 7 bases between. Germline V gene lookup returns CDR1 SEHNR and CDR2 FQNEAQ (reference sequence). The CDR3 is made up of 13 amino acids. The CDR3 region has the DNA TGTGCCAGCAGCTGGGGCGGCTCCTACGAGCAGTACTTC. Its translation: CASSWGGSYEQYF.

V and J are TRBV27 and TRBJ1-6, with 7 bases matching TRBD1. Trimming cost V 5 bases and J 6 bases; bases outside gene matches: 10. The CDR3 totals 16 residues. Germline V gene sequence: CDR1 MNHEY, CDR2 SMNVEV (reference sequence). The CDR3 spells CASSPRGQTINSPLHF. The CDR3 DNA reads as TGTGCCAGCAGTCCGAGGGGACAGACGATTAATTCACCCCTCCACTTT.

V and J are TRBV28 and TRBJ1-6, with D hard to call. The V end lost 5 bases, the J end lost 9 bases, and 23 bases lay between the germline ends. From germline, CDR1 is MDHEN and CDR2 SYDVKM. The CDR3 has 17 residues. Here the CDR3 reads CASSPLKDQVIPSPLHF. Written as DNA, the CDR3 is TGTGCCAGCAGTCCACTAAAGGACCAGGTGATTCCTTCACCCCTCCACTTT.

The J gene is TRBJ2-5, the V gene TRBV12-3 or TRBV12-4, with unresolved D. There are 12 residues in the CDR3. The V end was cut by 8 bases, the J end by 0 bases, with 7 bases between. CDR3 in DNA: TGTGCCAGCGCGCAGAACCAAGAGACCCAGTACTTC. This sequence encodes CASAQNQETQYF.

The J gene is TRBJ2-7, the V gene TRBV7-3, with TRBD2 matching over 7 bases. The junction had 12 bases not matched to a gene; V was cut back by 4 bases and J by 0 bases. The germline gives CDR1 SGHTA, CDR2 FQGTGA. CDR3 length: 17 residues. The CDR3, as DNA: TGTGCCAGCAGCTGGATAACGGGGAGGGGCCCCTCCTACGAGCAGTACTTC. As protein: CASSWITGRGPSYEQYF.

The CDR3 nucleotides are TGTGCCAGCAGTTATGGACAGGGGGTCTATGAGCAGTACTTC. Protein: CASSYGQGVYEQYF. This chain uses TRBV6-5 with TRBJ2-7; TRBD1 matches 10 bases. Germline V CDR1 and CDR2: MNHEY, SVGAGI. This CDR3 region has 14 residues. V was pared by 3 bases and J by 7 bases, with 6 bases of the junction left unmatched.

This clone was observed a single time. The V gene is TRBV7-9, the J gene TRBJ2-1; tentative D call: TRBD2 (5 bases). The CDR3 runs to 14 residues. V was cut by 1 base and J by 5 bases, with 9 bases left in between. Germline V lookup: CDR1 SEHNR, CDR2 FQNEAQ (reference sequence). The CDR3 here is CASSLVVGDNEQFF. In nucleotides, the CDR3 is TGTGCCAGCAGCTTAGTGGTCGGGGACAATGAGCAGTTCTTC. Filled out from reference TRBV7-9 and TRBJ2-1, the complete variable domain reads DTGVSQNPRHKITKRGQNVTFRCDPISEHNRLYWYRQTLGQGPEFLTYFQNEAQLEKSRLLSDRFSAERPKGSFSTLEIQRTEQGDSAMYLCASSLVVGDNEQFFGPGTRLTVL.

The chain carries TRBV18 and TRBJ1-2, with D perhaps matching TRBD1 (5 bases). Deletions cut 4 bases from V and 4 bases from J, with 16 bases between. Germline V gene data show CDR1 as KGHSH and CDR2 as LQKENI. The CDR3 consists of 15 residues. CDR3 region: CASSRGQGDPYGYTF. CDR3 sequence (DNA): TGTGCCAGCTCACGAGGTCAGGGTGATCCCTATGGCTACACCTTC.

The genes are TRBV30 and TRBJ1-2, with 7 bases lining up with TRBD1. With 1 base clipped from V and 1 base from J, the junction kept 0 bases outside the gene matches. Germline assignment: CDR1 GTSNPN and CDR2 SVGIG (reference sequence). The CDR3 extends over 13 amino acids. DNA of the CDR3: TGTGCCTGGAGTGGACAGGGTAACTATGGCTACACCTTC. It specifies CAWSGQGNYGYTF.

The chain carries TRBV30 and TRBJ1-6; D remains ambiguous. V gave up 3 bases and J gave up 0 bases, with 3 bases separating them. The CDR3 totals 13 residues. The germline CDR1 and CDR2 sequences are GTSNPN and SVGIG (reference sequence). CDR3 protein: CAWRSSYNSPLHF. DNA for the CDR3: TGTGCCTGGAGGAGCTCCTATAATTCACCCCTCCACTTT. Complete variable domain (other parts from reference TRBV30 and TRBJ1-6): SQTIHQWPATLVQPVGSPLSLECTVEGTSNPNLYWYRQAAGRGLQLLFYSVGIGQISSEVPQNLSASRPQDRQFILSSKKLLLSDSGFYLCAWRSSYNSPLHFGNGTRLTVT.

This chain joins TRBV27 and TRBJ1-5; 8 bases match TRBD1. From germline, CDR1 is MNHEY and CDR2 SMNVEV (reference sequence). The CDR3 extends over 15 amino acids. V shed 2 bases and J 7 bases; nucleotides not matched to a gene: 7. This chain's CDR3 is CASSLGQGAWQPQHF. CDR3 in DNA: TGTGCCAGCAGTTTAGGCCAGGGGGCATGGCAGCCCCAGCATTTT.

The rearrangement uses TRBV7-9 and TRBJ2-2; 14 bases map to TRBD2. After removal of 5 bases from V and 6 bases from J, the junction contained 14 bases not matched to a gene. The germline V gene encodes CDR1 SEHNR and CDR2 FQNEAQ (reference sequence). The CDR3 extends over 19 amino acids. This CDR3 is CASSPLIGTSGSGPGELFF. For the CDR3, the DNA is TGTGCCAGCAGCCCGCTGATCGGGACTAGCGGGAGCGGGCCCGGGGAGCTGTTTTTT.

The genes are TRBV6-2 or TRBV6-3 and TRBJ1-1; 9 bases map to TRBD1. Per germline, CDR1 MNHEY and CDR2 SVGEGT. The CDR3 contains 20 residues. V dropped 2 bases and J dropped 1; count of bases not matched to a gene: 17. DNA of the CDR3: TGTGCCAGCAGTTACCATACTTCCGGGACAGGGAAGTCCTCGAACACTGAAGCTTTCTTT. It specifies CASSYHTSGTGKSSNTEAFF.

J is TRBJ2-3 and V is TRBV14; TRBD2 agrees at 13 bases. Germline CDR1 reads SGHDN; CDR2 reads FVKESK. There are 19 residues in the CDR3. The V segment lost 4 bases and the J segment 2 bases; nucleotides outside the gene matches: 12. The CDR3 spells CASSPPSPTSGGYTDTQYF. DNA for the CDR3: TGTGCCAGCAGCCCCCCTTCCCCGACTAGCGGGGGGTACACAGATACGCAGTATTTT.

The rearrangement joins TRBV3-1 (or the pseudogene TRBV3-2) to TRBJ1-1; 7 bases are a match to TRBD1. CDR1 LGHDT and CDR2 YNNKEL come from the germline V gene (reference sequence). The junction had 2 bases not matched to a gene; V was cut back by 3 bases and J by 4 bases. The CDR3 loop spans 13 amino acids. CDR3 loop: CASSQTGSTEAFF. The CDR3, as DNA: TGTGCCAGCAGCCAGACAGGGTCCACTGAAGCTTTCTTT.

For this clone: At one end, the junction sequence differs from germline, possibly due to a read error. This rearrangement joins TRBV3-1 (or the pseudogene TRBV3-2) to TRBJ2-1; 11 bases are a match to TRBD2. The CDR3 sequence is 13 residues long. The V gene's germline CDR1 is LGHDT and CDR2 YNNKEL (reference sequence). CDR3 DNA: TGTGCCAGCAGCCAAGCCACTAGCGGGGGAAGGGTCTTC. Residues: CASSQATSGGRVF.

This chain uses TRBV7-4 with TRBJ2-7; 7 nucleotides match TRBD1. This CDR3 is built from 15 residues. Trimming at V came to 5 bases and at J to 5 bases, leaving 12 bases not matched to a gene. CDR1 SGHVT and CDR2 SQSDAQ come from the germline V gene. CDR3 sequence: CASSRSTDRVHEQYF. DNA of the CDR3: TGTGCCAGCAGCCGATCTACCGACAGGGTCCACGAGCAGTACTTC.

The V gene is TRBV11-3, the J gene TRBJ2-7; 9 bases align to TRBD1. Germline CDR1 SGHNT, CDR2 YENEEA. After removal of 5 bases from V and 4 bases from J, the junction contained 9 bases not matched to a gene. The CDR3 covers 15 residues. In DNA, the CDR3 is TGTGCCAGCAGCCTACGGACAGGGGTCTTTTACGAGCAGTACTTC. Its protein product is CASSLRTGVFYEQYF.

CDR3 sequence (DNA): TGCAGCGTTGGAGGGAAAATGAACACTGAAGCTTTCTTT. Protein sequence: CSVGGKMNTEAFF. This chain uses TRBV29-1 with TRBJ1-1; D remains unclear. There are 13 residues in the CDR3. The germline gives CDR1 SQVTM, CDR2 ANQGSEA. The ends were cut back, 4 bases at V and 0 bases at J, with 9 bases in the middle.

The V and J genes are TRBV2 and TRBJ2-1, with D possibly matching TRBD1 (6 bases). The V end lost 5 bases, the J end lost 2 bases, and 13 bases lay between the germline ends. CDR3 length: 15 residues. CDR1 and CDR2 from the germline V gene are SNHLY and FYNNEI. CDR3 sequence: CASSPTGNTYNEQFF. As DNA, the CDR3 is TGTGCCAGCAGTCCTACAGGGAACACCTACAATGAGCAGTTCTTC.

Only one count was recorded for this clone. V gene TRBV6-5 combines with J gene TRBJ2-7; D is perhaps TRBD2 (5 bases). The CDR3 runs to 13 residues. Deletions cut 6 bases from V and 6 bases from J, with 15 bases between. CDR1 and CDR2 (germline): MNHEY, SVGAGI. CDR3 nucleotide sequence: TGTGCCAGCAGCCCCGAGAGGGTAGGCGAGCAGTACTTC. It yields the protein CASSPERVGEQYF.

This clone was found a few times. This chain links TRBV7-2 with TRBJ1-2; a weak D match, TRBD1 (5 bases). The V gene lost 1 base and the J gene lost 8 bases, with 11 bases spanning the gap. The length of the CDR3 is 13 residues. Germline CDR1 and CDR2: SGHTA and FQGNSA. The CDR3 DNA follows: TGTGCCAGCAGCTTAGGTGGGGCAGGGGGCTACACCTTC. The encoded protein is CASSLGGAGGYTF.

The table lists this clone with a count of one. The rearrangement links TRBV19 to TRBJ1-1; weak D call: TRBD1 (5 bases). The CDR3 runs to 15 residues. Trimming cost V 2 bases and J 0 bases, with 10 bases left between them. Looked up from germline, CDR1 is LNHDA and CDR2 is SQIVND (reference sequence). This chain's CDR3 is CASSISRGLNTEAFF. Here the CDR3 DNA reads TGTGCCAGTAGTATATCGAGGGGCTTGAACACTGAAGCTTTCTTT.

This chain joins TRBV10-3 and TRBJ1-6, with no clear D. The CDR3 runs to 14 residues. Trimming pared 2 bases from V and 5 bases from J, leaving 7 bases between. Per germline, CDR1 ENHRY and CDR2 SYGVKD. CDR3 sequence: CAISERADNSPLHF. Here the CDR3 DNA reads TGTGCCATCAGTGAGAGGGCGGATAATTCACCCCTCCACTTT.

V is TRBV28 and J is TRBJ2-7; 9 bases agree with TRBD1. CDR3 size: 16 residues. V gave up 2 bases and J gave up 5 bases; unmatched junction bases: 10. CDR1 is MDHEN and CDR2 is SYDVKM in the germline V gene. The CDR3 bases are TGTGCCAGCAGTTTACCCGGGGACAGGGAATACCACGAGCAGTACTTC. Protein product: CASSLPGDREYHEQYF.

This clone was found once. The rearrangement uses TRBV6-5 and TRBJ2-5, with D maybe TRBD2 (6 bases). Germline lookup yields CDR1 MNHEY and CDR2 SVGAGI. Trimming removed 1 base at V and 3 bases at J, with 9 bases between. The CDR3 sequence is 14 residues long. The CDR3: CASSYWGGKETQYF. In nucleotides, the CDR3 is TGTGCCAGCAGTTACTGGGGAGGAAAAGAGACCCAGTACTTC.

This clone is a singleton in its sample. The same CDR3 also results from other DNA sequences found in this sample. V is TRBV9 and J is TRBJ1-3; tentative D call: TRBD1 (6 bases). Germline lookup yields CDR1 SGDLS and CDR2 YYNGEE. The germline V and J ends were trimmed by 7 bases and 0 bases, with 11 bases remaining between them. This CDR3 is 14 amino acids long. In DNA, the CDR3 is TGTGCCAGCTCTGTGGACAGCTCTGGAAACACCATATATTTT. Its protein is CASSVDSSGNTIYF.

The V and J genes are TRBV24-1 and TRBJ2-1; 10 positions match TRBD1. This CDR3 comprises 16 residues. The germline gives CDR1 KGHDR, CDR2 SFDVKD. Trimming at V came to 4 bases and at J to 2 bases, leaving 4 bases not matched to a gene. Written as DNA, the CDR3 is TGTGCCACCAGTGACCCTGGACAGGGGGCCTACAATGAGCAGTTCTTC. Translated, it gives CATSDPGQGAYNEQFF.